The T cell receptor beta chain under discussion was sequenced for a study of cytomegalovirus exposure and HLA in healthy donors. Whole-study results and caveats: Several of the most significant clusters appeared linked to common viral pathogens, based on a later analysis. Earlier findings revealed that most TCR beta V segments proved productive either about 87% or about 30% of the time.

This clone has only a few counts. Its antigen is undetermined. It was with 60 Vbeta and 13 Jbeta primers that the PCR ran. Using immunoSEQ multiplex PCR, the repertoire was profiled, and TCRdb retains in-frame clones only, with some absent. The sample holds roughly 71,000 clones, 65% to 70% seen once. The CDR3 totals 15 residues. Germline V gene sequence: CDR1 MNHEY, CDR2 SMNVEV (reference sequence). J was trimmed by 3 bases and V by 10 bases; bases with no gene match: 11. The TCR originated in a man in his forties in good health and CMV-seropositive. The rearrangement links TRBV27 to TRBJ1-1, with 10 bases aligning to TRBD1. Sequenced sample: PBMCs. The chain's CDR3 is CATKPSGTGDTEAFF. The CDR3, as DNA: TGTGCCACCAAACCCTCCGGGACAGGGGACACTGAAGCTTTCTTT.